This T cell receptor (beta chain) stems from a study of blood T cell repertoires in COVID-19. CDR1 and CDR2 from the germline V gene are SGHNT and YYREEE (reference sequence). Trimming left V 6 bases short and J 0 bases short, with 27 bases between. The CDR3 covers 19 residues. Here immunoSEQ multiplex PCR was the method, and the copy in TCRdb shows in-frame clones only, minus some. Of tens of thousands of clones in the sample, around nine tenths were seen once. Only a few counts were recorded for this clone. The receptor comes from a human donor with active COVID-19. The donor label of this sample is uncertain. Sequencing was carried out using peripheral blood. This chain connects TRBV5-4 to TRBJ1-1; D possibly corresponds to TRBD1 (5 bases). As DNA, the CDR3 is TGTGCCAGCATCCCGGGGGTTTTAGGTCAATCGTCAATGAACACTGAAGCTTTCTTT. As protein: CASIPGVLGQSSMNTEAFF.